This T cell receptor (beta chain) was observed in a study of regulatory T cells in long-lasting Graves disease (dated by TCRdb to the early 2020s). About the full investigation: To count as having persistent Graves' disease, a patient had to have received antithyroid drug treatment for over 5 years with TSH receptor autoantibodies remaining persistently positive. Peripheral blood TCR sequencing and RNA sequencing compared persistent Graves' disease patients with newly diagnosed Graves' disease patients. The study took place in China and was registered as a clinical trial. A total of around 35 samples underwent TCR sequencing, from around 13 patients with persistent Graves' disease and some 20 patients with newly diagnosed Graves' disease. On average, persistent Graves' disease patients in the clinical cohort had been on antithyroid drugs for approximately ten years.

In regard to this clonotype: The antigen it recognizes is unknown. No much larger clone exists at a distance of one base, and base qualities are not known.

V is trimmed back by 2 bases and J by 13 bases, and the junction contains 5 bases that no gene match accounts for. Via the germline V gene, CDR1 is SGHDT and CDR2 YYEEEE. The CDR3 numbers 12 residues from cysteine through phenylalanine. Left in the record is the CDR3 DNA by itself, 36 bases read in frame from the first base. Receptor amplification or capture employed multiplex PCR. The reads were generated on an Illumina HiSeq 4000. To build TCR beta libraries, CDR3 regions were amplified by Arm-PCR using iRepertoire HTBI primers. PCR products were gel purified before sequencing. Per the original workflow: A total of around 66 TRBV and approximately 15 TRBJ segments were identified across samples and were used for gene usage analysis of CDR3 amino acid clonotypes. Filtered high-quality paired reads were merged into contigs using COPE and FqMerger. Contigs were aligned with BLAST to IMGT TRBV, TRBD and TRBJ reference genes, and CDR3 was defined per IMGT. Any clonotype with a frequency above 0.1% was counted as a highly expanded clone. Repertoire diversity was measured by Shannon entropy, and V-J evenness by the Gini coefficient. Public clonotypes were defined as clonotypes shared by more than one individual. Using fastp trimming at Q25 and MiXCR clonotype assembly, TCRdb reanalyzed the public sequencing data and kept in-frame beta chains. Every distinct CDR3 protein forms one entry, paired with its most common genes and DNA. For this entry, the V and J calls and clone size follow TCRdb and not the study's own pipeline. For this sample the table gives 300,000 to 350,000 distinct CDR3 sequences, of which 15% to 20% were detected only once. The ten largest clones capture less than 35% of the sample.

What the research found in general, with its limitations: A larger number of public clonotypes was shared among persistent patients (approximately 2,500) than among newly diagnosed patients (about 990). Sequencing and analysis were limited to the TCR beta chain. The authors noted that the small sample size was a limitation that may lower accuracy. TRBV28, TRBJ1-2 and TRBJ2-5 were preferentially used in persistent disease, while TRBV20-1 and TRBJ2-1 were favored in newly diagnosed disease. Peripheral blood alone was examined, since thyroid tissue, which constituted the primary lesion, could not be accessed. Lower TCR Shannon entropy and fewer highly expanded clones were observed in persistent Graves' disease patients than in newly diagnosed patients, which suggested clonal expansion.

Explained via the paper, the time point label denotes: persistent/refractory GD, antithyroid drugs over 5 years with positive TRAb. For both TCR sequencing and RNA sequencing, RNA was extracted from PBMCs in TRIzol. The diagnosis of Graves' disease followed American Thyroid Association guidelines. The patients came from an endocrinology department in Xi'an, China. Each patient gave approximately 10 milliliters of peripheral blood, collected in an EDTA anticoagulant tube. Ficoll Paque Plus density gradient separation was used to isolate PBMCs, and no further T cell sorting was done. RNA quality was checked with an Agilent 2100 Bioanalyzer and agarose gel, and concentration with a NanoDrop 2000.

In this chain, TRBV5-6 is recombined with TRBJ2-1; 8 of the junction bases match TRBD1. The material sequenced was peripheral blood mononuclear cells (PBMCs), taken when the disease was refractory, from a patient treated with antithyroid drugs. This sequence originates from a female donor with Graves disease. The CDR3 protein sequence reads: CASSFDDRGQFF. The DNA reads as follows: TGTGCCAGCAGCTTCGACGACAGGGGTCAGTTCTTC.